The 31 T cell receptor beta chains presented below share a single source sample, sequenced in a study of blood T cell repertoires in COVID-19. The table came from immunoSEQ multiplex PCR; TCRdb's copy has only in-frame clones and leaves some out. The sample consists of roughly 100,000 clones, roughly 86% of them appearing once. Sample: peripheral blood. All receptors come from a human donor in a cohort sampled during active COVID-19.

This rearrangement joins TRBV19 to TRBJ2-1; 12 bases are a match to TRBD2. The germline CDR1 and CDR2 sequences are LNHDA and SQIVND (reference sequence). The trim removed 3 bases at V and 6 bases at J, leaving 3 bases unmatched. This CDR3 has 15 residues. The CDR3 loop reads CASSMTSGGINEQFF. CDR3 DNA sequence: TGTGCCAGTAGTATGACTAGCGGGGGTATCAATGAGCAGTTCTTC.

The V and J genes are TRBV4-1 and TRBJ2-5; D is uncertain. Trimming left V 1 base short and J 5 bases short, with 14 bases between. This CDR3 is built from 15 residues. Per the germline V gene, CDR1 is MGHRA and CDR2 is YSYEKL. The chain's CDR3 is CASSQGISVGETQYF. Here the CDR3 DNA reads TGCGCCAGCAGCCAAGGAATCTCGGTCGGGGAGACCCAGTACTTC.

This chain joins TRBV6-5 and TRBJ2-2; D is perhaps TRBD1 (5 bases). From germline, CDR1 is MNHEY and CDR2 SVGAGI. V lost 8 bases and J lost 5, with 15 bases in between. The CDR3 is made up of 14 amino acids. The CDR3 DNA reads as TGTGCCAGCCGCGTAAAGGGGCGAACCGGGGAGCTGTTTTTT. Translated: CASRVKGRTGELFF.

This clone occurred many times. CDR3 loop: CASSQYSGGNEKLFF. The DNA of the CDR3 is TGTGCCAGCAGCCAATACTCAGGGGGTAATGAAAAACTGTTTTTT. This sequence joins TRBV3-1 (or the pseudogene TRBV3-2) and TRBJ1-4; the match to TRBD1 covers 7 bases. Germline V gene sequence: CDR1 LGHDT, CDR2 YNNKEL (reference sequence). V was pared by 2 bases and J by 4 bases, with 4 bases of the junction left unmatched. The CDR3 sequence is 15 residues long.

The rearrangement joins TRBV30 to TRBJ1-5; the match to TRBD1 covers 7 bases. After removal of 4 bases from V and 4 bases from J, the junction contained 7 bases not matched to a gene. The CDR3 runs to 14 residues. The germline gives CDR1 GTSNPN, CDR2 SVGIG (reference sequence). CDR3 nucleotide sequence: TGTGCCTGGAAGACCACAGGGGCAAATCAGCCCCAGCATTTT. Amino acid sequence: CAWKTTGANQPQHF.

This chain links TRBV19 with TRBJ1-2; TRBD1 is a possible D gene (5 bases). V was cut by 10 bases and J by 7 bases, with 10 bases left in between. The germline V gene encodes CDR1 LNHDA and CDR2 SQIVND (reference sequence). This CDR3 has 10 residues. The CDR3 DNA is TGTGCCACCAGGGATTCTGGCTACACCTTC. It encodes CATRDSGYTF.

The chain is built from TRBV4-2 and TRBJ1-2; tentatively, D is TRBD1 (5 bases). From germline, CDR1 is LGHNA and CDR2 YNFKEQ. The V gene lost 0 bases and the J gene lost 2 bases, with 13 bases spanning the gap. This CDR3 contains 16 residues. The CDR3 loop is CASSQDQVRGNYGYTF. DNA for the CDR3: TGTGCCAGCAGCCAAGATCAGGTCCGGGGGAACTATGGCTACACCTTC.

In DNA, the CDR3 is TGTGCCAGCAGCCGCCGACTAGCGGGGGGGCGAAGTGAGCAGTTCTTC. Translation: CASSRRLAGGRSEQFF. The rearrangement joins TRBV7-3 to TRBJ2-1; 14 nucleotides line up with TRBD2. This CDR3 contains 16 residues. After removal of 5 bases from V and 9 bases from J, the junction contained 9 bases not matched to a gene. Germline V gene lookup returns CDR1 SGHTA and CDR2 FQGTGA.

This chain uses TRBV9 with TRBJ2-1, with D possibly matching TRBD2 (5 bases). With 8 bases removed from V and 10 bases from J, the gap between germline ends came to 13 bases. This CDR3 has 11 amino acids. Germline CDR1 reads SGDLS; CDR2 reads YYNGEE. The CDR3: CASAEGQEQFF. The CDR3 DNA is TGTGCCAGTGCCGAGGGCCAGGAGCAGTTCTTC.

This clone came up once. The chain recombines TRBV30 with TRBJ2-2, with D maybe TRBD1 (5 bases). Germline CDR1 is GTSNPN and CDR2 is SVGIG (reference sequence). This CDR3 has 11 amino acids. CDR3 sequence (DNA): TGTGCTTCAGGGTACACCGGGGAGCTGTTTTTT. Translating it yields CASGYTGELFF.

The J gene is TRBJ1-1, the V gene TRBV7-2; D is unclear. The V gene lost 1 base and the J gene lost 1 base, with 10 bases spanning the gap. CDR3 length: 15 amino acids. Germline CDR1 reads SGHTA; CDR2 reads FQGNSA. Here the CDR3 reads CASSLDLWQNTEAFF. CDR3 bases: TGTGCCAGCAGCTTAGACCTCTGGCAGAACACTGAAGCTTTCTTT. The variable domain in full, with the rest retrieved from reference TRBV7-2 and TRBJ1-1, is GAGVSQSPSNKVTEKGKDVELRCDPISGHTALYWYRQSLGQGLEFLIYFQGNSAPDKSGLPSDRFSAERTGGSVSTLTIQRTQQEDSAVYLCASSLDLWQNTEAFFGQGTRLTVV.

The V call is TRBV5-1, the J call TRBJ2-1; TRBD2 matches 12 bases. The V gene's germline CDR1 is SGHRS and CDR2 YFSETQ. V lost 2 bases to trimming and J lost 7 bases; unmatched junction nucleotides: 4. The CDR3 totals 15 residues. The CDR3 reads CASSFLAGGTNEQFF. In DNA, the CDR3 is TGCGCCAGCAGCTTTCTAGCGGGGGGGACGAATGAGCAGTTCTTC.

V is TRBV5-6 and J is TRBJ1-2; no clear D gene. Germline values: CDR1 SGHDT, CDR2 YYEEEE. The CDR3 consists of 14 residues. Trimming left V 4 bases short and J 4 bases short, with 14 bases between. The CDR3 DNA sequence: TGTGCCAGCAGCCCGTCACGGGTGGGCTATGGCTACACCTTC. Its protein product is CASSPSRVGYGYTF.

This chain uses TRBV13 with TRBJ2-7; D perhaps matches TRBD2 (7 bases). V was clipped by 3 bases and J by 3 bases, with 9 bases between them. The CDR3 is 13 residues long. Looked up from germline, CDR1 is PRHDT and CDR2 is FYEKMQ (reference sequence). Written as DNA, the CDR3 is TGTGCCAGCAGCTTGCGGGGGCACTACGAGCAGTACTTC. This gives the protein CASSLRGHYEQYF.

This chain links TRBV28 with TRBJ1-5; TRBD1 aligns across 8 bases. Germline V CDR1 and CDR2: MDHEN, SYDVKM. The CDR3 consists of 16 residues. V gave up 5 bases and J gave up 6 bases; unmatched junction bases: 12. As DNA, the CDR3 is TGTGCCAGCAGTCCAACCCAGGGGGCGCCGGGTCAGCCCCAGCATTTT. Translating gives CASSPTQGAPGQPQHF.

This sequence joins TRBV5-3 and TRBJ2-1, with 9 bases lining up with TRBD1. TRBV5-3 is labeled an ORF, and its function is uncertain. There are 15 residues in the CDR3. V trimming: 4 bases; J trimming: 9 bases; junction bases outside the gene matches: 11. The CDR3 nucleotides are TGTGCCAGAAGCCATGGAACAGGGGGCATTAGTGAGCAGTTCTTC. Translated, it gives CARSHGTGGISEQFF.

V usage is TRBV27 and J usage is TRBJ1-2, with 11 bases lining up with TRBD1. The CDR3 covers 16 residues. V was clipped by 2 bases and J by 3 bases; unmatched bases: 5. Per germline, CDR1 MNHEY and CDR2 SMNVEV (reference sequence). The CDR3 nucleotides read TGTGCCAGCAGTTTACGGACAGGGGGCCTTTACTATGGCTACACCTTC. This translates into CASSLRTGGLYYGYTF.

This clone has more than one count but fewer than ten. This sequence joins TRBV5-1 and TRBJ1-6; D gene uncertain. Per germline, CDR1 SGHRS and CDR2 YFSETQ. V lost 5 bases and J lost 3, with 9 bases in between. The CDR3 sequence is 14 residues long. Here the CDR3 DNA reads TGCGCCAGCAGGCGGGATCTCTATAATTCACCCCTCCACTTT. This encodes CASRRDLYNSPLHF.

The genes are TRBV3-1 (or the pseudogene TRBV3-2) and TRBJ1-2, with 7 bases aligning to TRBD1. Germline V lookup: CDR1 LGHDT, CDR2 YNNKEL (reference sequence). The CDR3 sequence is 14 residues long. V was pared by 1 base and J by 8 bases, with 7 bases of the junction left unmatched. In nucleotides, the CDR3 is TGTGCCAGCAGCCAAGGGGTAGGGGGCTACGGCTACACCTTC. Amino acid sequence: CASSQGVGGYGYTF.

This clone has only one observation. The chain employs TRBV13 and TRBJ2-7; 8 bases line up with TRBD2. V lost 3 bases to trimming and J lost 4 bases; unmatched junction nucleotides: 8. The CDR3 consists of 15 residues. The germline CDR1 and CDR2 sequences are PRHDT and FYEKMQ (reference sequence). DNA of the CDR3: TGTGCCAGCAGCTTTTCCGGCGGGGGGAGGTACGAGCAGTACTTC. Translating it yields CASSFSGGGRYEQYF.

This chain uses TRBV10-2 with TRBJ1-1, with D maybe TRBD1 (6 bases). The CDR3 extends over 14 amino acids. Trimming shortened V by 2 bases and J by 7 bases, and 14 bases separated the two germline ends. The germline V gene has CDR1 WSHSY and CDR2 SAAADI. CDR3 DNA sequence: TGCGCCAGCAGTGAGCCCCAGACAGGTCGTGAAGCTTTCTTT. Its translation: CASSEPQTGREAFF.

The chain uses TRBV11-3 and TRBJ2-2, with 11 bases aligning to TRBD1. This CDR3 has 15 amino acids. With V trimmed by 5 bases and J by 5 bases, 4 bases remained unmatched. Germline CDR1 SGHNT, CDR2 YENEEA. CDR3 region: CASSQDRGRTGELFF. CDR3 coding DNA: TGTGCCAGCAGCCAGGACAGGGGGCGGACCGGGGAGCTGTTTTTT.

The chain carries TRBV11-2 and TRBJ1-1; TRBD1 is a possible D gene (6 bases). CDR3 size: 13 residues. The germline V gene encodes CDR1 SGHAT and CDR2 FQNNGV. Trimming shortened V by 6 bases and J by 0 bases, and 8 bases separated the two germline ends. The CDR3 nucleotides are TGTGCCAGCAGTACAGGGATGAACACTGAAGCTTTCTTT. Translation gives CASSTGMNTEAFF.

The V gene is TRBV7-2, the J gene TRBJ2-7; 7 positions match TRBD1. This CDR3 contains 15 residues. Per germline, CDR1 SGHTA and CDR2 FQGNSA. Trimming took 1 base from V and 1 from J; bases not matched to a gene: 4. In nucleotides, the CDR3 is TGTGCCAGCAGCTTAGTACAGGGGTCGTCCTACGAGCAGTACTTC. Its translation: CASSLVQGSSYEQYF.

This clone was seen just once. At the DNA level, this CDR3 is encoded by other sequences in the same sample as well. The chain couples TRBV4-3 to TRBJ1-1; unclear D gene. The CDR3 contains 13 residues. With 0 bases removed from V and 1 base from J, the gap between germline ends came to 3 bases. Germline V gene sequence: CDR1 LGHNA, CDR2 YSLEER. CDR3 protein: CASSQDRNTEAFF. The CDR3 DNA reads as TGCGCCAGCAGCCAAGACCGGAACACTGAAGCTTTCTTT.

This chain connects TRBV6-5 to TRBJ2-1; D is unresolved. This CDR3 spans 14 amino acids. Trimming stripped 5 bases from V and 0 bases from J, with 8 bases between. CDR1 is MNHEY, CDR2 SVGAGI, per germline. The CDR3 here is CASSTPNSYNEQFF. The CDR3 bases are TGTGCCAGCAGTACACCCAACTCCTACAATGAGCAGTTCTTC.

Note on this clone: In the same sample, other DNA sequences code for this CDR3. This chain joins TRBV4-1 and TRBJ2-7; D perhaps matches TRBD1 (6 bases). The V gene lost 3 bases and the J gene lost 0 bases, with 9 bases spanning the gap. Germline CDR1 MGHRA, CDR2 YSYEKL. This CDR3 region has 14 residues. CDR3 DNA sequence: TGCGCCAGCAGCCACCGGGACACCTCCTACGAGCAGTACTTC. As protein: CASSHRDTSYEQYF.

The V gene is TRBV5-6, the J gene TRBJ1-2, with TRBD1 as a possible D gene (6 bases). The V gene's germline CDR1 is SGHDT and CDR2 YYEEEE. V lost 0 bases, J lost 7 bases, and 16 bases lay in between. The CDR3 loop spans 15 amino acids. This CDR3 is CASSLESSGQFGYTF. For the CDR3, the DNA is TGTGCCAGCAGCTTGGAGTCAAGCGGACAGTTTGGCTACACCTTC. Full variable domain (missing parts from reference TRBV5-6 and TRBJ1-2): DAGVTQSPTHLIKTRGQQVTLRCSPKSGHDTVSWYQQALGQGPQFIFQYYEEEERQRGNFPDRFSGHQFPNYSSELNVNALLLGDSALYLCASSLESSGQFGYTFGSGTRLTVV.

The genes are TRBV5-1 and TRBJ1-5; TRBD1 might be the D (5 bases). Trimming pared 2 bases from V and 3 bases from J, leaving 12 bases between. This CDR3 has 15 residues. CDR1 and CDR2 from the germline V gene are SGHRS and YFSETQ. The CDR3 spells CASSFGDSTNQPQHF. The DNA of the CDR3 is TGCGCCAGCAGCTTCGGGGACTCGACCAATCAGCCCCAGCATTTT. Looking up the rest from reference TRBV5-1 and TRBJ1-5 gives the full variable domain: KAGVTQTPRYLIKTRGQQVTLSCSPISGHRSVSWYQQTPGQGLQFLFEYFSETQRNKGNFPGRFSGRQFSNSRSEMNVSTLELGDSALYLCASSFGDSTNQPQHFGDGTRLSIL.

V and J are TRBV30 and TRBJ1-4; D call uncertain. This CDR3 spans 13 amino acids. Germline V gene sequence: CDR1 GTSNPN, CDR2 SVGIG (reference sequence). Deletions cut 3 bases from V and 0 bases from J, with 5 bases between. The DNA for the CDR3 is TGTGCCTGGAGGCGCGCAACTAATGAAAAACTGTTTTTT. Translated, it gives CAWRRATNEKLFF. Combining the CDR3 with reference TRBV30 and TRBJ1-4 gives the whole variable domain SQTIHQWPATLVQPVGSPLSLECTVEGTSNPNLYWYRQAAGRGLQLLFYSVGIGQISSEVPQNLSASRPQDRQFILSSKKLLLSDSGFYLCAWRRATNEKLFFGSGTQLSVL.

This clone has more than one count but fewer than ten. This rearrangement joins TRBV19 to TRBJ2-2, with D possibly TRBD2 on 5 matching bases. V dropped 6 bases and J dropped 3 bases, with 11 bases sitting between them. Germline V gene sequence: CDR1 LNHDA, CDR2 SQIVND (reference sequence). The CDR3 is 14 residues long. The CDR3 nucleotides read TGTGCCAGTAGGGTTTACGGGGACACCGGGGAGCTGTTTTTT. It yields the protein CASRVYGDTGELFF.